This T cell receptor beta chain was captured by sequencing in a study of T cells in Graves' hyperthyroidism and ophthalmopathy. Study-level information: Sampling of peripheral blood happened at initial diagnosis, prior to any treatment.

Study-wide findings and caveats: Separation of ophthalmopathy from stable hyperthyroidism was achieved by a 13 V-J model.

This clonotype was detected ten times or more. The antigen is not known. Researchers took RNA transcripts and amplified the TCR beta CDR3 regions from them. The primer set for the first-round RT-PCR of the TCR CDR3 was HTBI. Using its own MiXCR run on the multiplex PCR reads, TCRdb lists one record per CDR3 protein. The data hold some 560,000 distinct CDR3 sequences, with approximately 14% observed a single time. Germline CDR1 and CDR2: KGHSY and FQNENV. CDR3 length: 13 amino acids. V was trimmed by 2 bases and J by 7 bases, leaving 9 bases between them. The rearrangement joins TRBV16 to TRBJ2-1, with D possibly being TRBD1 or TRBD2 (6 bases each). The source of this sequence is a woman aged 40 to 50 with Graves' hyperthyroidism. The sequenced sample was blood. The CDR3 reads CASSQIGGNEQFF. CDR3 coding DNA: TGTGCCAGCAGCCAAATAGGGGGGAATGAGCAGTTCTTC.